This T cell receptor (beta chain) was identified in a study of blood T cells in healthy people across ages. Peripheral blood was drawn, approximately 9.5 milliliters per donor. Each sample had at least 7 million PBMCs isolated. Germline assignment: CDR1 SEHNR and CDR2 FQNEAQ (reference sequence). The CDR3 is made up of 14 amino acids. V was pared by 8 bases and J by 7 bases, with 11 bases of the junction left unmatched. Then a second PCR, running roughly 7 to 11 cycles, was carried out with a sample-barcoded 5' primer and a J-beta primer mix. TCRdb re-analysed the 5' RACE reads in MiXCR, keeping a single row per CDR3 protein. Among approximately 800,000 distinct CDR3 sequences, more than 20% were seen once, and the ten largest hold more than 3%. The same specimen was also included in a second study, on T cells of mothers and their children. That investigation notes: Healthy Caucasian mothers, a few in number, and their six children were the donors. The authors found no persistent microchimeric T cell clones.

This clonotype was obtained from a boy between 10 and 17 years old in good health. The sequencing input was blood. V and J are TRBV7-9 and TRBJ2-1; TRBD1 matches 7 bases. CDR3 amino acids: CASLDRQGWNEQFF. CDR3 bases: TGTGCCAGCCTCGATAGACAGGGTTGGAATGAGCAGTTCTTC.